Listed below are T cell receptor beta chains from one sample, sequenced in a study of blood T cells in healthy people across ages. Each CDR3 protein is one row after TCRdb ran MiXCR on the 5' RACE reads. This table has 550,000 to 750,000 distinct CDR3 sequences, roughly 21% appearing once. The source material was blood. These receptors were obtained from a man between 65 and 85 years old in good health. CDR3s leave out the opening cysteine and the closing phenylalanine or tryptophan. A clone size is listed for some rows: how often the clone was seen (once, few, many), or a class if it is expanded.

abundance	v_gene	CDR3aa
-	TRBV12-3/TRBV12-4	ASRPWGQETQY
-	TRBV29-1	SVDSQQETQY
-	TRBV28	ASSLGQSRETQY
-	TRBV6-1	ASISGSLSYEQY
-	TRBV5-1	ASSPTLADSRDEQF
few	TRBV18	ASSQQGGTDTQY
-	TRBV2	ASSLSGISSSGNTIY
few	TRBV5-6	ASSFRGTRSEQF
once	TRBV7-9	ASSLGFLDEQF
-	TRBV20-1	SGPIPGLWNTEAF
many	TRBV18	ASSPETQGGQY
few	TRBV28	ASSLQGILYGYT
-	TRBV2	ASSEIAALNTEAF
-	TRBV27	ASSYVRGDGYT
many	TRBV12-3/TRBV12-4	ASSPRQISYNEQF
many	TRBV29-1	SVETRDTQY
many	TRBV27	ASVGLAGVTDTQY
-	TRBV27	ASRMEGGTDTQY
once	TRBV2	ASLTGAYNEQF
-	TRBV3-1	ASSQDTAGRPYDEQF
few	TRBV12-3/TRBV12-4	ASSHLSGASTDTQY
few	TRBV21-1	ASPTPGGGNSPLH
-	TRBV9	ASSAALGTGELF
-	TRBV7-2	ASSLEVQGYEQY
few	TRBV5-1	ASSPGREQGTSGSRDEQF
-	TRBV28	ASSLWDRDNQPQH
-	TRBV4-3	ASSLGKGDYEQY
-	TRBV21-1	ASSKAHSLQETQY